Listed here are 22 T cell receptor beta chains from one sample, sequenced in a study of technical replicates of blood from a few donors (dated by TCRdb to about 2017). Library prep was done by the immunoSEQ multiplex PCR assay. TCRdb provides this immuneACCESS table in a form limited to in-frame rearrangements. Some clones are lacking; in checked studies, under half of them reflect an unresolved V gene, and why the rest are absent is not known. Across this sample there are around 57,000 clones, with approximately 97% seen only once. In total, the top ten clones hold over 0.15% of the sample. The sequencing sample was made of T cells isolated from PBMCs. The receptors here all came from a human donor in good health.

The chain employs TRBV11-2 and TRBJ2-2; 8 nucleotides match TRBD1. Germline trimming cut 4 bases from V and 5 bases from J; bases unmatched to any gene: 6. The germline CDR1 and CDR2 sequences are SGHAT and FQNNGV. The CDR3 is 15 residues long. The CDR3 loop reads CASSSNYRGTGELFF. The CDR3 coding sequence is TGTGCCAGCAGCTCAAACTACAGGGGGACCGGGGAGCTGTTTTTT.

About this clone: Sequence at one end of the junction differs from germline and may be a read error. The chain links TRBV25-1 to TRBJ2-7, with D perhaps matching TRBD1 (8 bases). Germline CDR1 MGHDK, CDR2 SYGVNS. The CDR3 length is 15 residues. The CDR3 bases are TGTGCCAGCAGTGCGACAGGGGAGGGGTTCTACGGGCAGTACTTC. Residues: CASSATGEGFYGQYF.

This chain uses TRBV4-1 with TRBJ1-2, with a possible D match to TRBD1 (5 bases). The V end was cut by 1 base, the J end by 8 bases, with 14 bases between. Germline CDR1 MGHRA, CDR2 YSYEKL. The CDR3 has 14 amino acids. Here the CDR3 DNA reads TGCGCCAGCAGCCAAGCTCGACAGTTTACGGGCTACACCTTC. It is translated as CASSQARQFTGYTF.

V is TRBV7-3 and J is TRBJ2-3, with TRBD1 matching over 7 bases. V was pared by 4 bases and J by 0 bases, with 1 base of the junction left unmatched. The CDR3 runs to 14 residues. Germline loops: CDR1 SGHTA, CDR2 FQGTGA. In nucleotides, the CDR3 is TGTGCCAGCAGCTCGGGACAGAGCACAGATACGCAGTATTTT. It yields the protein CASSSGQSTDTQYF.

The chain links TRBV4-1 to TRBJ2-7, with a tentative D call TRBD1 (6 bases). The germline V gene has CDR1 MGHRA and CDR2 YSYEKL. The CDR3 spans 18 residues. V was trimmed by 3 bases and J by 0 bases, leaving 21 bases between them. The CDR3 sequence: CASSQTATGSPSSYEQYF. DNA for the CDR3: TGCGCCAGCAGCCAGACCGCAACAGGGTCCCCGAGCTCCTACGAGCAGTACTTC.

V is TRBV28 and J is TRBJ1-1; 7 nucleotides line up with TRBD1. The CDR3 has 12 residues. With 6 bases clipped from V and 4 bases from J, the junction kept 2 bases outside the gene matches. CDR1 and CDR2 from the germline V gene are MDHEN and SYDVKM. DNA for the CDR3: TGTGCCAGCAGACAGGGGCTCACTGAAGCTTTCTTT. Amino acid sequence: CASRQGLTEAFF.

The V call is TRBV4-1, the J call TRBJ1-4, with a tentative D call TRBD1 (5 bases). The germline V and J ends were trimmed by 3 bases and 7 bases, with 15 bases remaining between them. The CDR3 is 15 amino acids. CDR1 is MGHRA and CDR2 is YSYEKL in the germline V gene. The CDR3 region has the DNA TGCGCCAGCAGCCAGAGCGGGGGGTCATCTGAAAAACTGTTTTTT. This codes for CASSQSGGSSEKLFF.

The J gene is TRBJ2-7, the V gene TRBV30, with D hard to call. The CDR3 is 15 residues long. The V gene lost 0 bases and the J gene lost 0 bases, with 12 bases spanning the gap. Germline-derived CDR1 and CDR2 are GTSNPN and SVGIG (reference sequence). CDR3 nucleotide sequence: TGTGCCTGGAGTGTAGATGGTAGCACCTCCTACGAGCAGTACTTC. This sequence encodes CAWSVDGSTSYEQYF.

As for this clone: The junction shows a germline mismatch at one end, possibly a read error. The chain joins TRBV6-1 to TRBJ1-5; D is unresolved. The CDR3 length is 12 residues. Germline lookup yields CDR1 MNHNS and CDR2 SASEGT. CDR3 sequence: CASRFSDQPQHF. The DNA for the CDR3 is TGTGCCAGCAGGTTTAGCGATCAGCCCCAGCATTTT.

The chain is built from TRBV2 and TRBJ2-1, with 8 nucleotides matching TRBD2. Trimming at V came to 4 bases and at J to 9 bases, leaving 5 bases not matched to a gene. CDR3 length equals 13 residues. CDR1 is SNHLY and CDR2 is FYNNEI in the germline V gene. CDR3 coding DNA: TGTGCCAGCAGTGGCGGGAGGTACGGTGAGCAGTTCTTC. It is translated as CASSGGRYGEQFF.

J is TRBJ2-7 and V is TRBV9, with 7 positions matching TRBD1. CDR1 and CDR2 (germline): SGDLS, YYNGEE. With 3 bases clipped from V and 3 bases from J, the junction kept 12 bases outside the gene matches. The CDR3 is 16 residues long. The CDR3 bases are TGTGCCAGCAGCGGAGAGACAGGGCTGGCTGGCTACGAGCAGTACTTC. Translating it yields CASSGETGLAGYEQYF.

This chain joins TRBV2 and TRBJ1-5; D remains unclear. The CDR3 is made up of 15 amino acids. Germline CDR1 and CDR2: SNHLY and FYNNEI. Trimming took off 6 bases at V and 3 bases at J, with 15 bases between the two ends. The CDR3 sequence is CASSREDGLNQPQHF. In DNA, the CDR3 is TGTGCCAGCAGCCGGGAGGACGGTCTCAATCAGCCCCAGCATTTT.

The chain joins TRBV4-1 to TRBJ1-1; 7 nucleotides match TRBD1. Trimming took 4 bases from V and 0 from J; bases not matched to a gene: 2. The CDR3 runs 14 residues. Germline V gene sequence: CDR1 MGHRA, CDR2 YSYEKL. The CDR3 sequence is CASSPTGLNTEAFF. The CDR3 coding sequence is TGCGCCAGCAGCCCGACAGGGTTGAACACTGAAGCTTTCTTT.

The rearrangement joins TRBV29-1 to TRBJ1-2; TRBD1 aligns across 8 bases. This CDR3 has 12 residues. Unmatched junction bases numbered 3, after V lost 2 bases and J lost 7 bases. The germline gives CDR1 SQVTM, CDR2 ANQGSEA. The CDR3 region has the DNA TGCAGCGTTGAATCAGGGGGCTTTGGCTACACCTTC. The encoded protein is CSVESGGFGYTF.

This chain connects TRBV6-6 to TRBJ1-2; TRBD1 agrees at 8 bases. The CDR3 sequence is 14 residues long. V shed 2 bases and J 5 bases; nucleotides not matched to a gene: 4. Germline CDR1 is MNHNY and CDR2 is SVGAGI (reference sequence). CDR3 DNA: TGTGCCAGCAGTTACCAGGGGGCGTCTTATGGCTACACCTTC. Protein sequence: CASSYQGASYGYTF.

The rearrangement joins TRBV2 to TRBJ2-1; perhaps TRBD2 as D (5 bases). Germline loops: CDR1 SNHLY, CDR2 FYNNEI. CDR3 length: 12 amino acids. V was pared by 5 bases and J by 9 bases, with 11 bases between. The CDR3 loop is CASSTRLVEQFF. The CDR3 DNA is TGTGCCAGCAGTACTAGATTGGTTGAGCAGTTCTTC.

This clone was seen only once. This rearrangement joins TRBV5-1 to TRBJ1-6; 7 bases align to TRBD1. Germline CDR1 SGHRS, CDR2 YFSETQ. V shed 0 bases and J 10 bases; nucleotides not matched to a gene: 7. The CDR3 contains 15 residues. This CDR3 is CASSLEGQTSSPLHF. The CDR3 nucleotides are TGCGCCAGCAGCTTGGAGGGACAGACTTCGTCACCCCTCCACTTT. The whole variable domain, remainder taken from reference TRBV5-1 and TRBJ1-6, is KAGVTQTPRYLIKTRGQQVTLSCSPISGHRSVSWYQQTPGQGLQFLFEYFSETQRNKGNFPGRFSGRQFSNSRSEMNVSTLELGDSALYLCASSLEGQTSSPLHFGNGTRLTVT.

CDR3 bases: TGTGCCAGCAGTTACGATGGCGAAGGGACTAGGCTAAAACTGTTTTTT. This translates into CASSYDGEGTRLKLFF. This rearrangement joins TRBV6-5 to TRBJ1-4; possibly TRBD1 for D (5 bases). The CDR3 length is 16 residues. Trimming removed 2 bases at V and 10 bases at J, with 20 bases between. CDR1 is MNHEY, CDR2 SVGAGI, per germline.

CDR3 amino acids: CASSLEFSSGSANTGELFF. CDR3 nucleotides: TGTGCCAGCAGCTTAGAGTTCTCTAGCGGGAGCGCGAACACCGGGGAGCTGTTTTTT. The chain carries TRBV13 and TRBJ2-2, with TRBD2 matching 10 bases. Germline assignment: CDR1 PRHDT and CDR2 FYEKMQ (reference sequence). The CDR3 length is 19 residues. Trimming cost V 1 base and J 0 bases; bases outside gene matches: 8.

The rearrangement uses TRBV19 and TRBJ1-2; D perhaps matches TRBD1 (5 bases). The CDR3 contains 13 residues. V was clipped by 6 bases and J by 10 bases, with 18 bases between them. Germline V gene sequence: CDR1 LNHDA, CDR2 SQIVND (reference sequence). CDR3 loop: CASSAGHRFLYTF. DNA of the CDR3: TGTGCCAGTAGCGCCGGACATCGGTTTCTCTACACCTTC.

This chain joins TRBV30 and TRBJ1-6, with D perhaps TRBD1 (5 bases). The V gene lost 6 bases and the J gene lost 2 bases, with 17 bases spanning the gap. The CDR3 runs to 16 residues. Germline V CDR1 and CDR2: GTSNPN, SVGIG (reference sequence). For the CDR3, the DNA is TGTGCCTGTGGGCAGCGGGGCAAAACCTATAATTCACCCCTCCACTTT. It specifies CACGQRGKTYNSPLHF.

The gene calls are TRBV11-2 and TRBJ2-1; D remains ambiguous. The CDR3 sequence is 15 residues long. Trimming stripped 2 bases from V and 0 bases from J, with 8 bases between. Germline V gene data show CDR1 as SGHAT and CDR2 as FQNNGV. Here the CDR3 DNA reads TGTGCCAGCAGCTTAAAGCCTAGCTCCTACAATGAGCAGTTCTTC. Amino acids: CASSLKPSSYNEQFF.